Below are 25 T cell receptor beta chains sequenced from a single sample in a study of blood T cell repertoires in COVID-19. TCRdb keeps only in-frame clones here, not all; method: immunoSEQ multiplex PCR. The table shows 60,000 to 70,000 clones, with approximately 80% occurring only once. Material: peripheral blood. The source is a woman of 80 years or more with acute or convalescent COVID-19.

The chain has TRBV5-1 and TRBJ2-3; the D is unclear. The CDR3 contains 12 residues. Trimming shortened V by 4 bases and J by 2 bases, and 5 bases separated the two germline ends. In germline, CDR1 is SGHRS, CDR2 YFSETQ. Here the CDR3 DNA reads TGCGCCAGCAGCCCTAACACAGATACGCAGTATTTT. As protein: CASSPNTDTQYF.

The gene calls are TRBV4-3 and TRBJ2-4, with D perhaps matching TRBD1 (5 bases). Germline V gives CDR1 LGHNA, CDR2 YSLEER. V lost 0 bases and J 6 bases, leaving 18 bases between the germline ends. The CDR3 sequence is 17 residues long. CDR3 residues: CASSQDVRAHKVNIQYF. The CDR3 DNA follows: TGCGCCAGCAGCCAAGATGTCAGGGCCCACAAAGTAAACATTCAGTACTTC.

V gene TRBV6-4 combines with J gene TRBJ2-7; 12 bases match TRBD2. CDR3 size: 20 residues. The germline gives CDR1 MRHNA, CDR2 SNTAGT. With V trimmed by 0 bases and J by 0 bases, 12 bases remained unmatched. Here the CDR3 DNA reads TGTGCCAGCAGTGACTCGAATCTAGCGGGAGGGAAAATAAGCTCCTACGAGCAGTACTTC. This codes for CASSDSNLAGGKISSYEQYF.

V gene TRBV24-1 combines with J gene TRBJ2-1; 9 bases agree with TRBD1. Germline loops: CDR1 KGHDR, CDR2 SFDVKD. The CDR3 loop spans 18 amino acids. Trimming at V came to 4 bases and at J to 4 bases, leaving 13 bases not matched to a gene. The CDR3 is CATSDAGQGTSGYNEQFF. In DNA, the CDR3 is TGTGCCACCAGTGACGCGGGACAGGGTACTTCAGGGTACAATGAGCAGTTCTTC.

CDR3 sequence: CASSKRPGTGNEQYF. The CDR3 nucleotides are TGTGCCAGCAGCAAACGTCCCGGGACAGGGAACGAGCAGTACTTC. This chain links TRBV9 with TRBJ2-7; TRBD1 matches 9 bases. The germline gives CDR1 SGDLS, CDR2 YYNGEE. This CDR3 comprises 15 residues. The V segment lost 4 bases and the J segment 5 bases; nucleotides outside the gene matches: 10.

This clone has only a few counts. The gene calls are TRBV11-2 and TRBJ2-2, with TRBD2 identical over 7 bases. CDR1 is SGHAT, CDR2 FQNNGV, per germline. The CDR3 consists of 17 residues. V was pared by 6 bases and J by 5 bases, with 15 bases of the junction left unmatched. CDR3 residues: CASSRWRLAAVTGELFF. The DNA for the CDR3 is TGTGCCAGCAGTCGTTGGCGACTAGCAGCCGTTACCGGGGAGCTGTTTTTT.

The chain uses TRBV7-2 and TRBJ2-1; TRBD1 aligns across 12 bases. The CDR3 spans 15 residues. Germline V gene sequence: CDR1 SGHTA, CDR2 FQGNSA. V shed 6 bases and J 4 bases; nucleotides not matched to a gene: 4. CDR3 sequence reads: CASSRDRGRYNEQFF. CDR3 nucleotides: TGTGCCAGCAGTCGGGACAGGGGGCGTTACAATGAGCAGTTCTTC.

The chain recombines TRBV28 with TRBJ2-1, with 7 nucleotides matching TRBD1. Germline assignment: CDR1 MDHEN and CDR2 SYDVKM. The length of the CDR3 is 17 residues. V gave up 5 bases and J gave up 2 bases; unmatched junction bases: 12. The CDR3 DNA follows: TGTGCCAGCAGTCCTCCCGCCTTAACAGGGGCCTACAATGAGCAGTTCTTC. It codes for CASSPPALTGAYNEQFF.

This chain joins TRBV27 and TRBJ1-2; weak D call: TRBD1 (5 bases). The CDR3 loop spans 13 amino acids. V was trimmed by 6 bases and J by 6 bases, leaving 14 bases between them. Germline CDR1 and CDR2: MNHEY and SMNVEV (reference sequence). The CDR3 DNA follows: TGTGCCAGCAGAGTTGCAGGGTCTCATGGCTACACCTTC. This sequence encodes CASRVAGSHGYTF.

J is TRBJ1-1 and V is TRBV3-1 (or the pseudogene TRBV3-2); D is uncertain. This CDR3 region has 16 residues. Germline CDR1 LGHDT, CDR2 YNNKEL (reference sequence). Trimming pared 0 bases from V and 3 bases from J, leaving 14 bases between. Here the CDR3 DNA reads TGTGCCAGCAGCCAAGATCCCCCAGGAATCTACACTGAAGCTTTCTTT. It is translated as CASSQDPPGIYTEAFF.

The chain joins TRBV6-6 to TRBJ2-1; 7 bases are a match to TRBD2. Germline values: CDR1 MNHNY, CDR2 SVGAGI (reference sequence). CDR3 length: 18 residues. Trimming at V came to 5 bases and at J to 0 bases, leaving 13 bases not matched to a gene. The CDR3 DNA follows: TGTGCCAGCAGTCCCTTCCCCCCAGCGGGAAGCTCCTACAATGAGCAGTTCTTC. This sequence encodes CASSPFPPAGSSYNEQFF.

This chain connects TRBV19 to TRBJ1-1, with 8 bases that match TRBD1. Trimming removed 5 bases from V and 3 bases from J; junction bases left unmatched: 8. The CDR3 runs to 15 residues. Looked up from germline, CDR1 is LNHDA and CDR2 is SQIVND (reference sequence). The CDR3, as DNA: TGTGCCAGTAGTGTTCCCAGGGGGCGCGACACTGAAGCTTTCTTT. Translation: CASSVPRGRDTEAFF.

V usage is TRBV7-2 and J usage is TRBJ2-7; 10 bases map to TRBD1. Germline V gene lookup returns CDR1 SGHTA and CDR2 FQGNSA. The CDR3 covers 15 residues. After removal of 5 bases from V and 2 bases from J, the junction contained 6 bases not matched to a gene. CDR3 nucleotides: TGTGCCAGCAGCCGCCGGGACAGGGGAACCTACGAGCAGTACTTC. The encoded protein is CASSRRDRGTYEQYF.

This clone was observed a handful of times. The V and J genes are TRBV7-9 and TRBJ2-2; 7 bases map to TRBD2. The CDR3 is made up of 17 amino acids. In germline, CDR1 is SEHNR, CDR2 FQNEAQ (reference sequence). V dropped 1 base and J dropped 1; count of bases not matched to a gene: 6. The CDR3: CASSLVGLAVNTGELFF. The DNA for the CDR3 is TGTGCCAGCAGCTTAGTTGGGCTAGCGGTGAACACCGGGGAGCTGTTTTTT.

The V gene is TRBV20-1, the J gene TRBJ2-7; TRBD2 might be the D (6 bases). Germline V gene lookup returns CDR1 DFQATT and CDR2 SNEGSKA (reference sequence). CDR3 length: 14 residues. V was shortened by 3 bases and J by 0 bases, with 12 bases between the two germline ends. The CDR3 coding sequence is TGCAGTGCTAGTAATTGGAGGGACTCCTACGAGCAGTACTTC. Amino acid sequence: CSASNWRDSYEQYF.

The CDR3, as DNA: TGTGCCAGCAGCTTATATGAGGGCACCACTGAAGCTTTCTTT. Translating it yields CASSLYEGTTEAFF. The chain links TRBV7-6 to TRBJ1-1; D is unresolved. Trimming left V 2 bases short and J 4 bases short, with 11 bases between. This CDR3 comprises 14 residues. CDR1 SGHVS and CDR2 FNYEAQ come from the germline V gene. Full variable domain (rest looked up from reference TRBV7-6 and TRBJ1-1): GAGVSQSPRYKVTKRGQDVALRCDPISGHVSLYWYRQALGQGPEFLTYFNYEAQQDKSGLPNDRFSAERPEGSISTLTIQRTEQRDSAMYRCASSLYEGTTEAFFGQGTRLTVV.

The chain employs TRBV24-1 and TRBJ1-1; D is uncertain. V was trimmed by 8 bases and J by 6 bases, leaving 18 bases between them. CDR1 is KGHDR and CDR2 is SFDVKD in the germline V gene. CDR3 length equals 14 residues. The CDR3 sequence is CATKSGKPGSEAFF. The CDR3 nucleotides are TGTGCCACCAAAAGCGGGAAACCTGGCTCTGAAGCTTTCTTT.

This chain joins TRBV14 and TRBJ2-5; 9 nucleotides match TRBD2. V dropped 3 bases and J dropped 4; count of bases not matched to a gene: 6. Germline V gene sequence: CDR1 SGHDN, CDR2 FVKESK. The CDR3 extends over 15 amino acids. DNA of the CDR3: TGTGCCAGCAGCCACGATAGCGGGAGTGGAGAGACCCAGTACTTC. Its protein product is CASSHDSGSGETQYF.

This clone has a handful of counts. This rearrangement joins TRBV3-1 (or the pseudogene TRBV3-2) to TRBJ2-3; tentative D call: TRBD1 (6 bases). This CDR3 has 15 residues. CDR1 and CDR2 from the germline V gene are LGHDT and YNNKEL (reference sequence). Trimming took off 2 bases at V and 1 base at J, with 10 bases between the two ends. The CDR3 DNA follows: TGTGCCAGCAGCCAAACTTGGACAGGCACAGATACGCAGTATTTT. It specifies CASSQTWTGTDTQYF.

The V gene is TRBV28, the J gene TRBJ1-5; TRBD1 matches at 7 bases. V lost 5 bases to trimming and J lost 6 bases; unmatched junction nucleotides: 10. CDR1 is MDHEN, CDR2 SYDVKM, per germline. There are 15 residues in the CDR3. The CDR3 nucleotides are TGTGCCAGCAGTCGCCGTTTGCAGGGGGGTCAGCCCCAGCATTTT. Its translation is CASSRRLQGGQPQHF.

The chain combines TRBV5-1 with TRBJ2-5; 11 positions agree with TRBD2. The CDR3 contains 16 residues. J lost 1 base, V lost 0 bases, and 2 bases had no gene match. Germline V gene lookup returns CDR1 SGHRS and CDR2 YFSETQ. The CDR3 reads CASSLAGTSGQETQYF. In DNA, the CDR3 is TGCGCCAGCAGCTTGGCCGGGACTAGCGGCCAAGAGACCCAGTACTTC.

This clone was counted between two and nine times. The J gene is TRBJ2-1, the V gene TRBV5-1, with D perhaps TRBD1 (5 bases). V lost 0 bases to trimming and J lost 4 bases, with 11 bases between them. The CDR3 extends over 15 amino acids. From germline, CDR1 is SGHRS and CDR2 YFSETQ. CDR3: CASSLVVQGYNEQFF. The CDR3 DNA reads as TGCGCCAGCAGCTTGGTCGTGCAGGGTTACAATGAGCAGTTCTTC.

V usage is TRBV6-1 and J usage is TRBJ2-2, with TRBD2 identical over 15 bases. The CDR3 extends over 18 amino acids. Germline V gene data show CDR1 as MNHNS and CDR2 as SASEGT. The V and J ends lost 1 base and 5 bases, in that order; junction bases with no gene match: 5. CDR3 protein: CASSEGGLAGGPTGELFF. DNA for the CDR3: TGTGCCAGCAGTGAAGGAGGACTAGCGGGAGGGCCGACCGGGGAGCTGTTTTTT.

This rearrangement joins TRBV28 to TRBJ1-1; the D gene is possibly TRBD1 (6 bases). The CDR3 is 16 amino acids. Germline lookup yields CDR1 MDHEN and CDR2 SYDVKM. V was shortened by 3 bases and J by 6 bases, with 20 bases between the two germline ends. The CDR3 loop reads CASSFRWGPRGAEAFF. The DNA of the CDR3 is TGTGCCAGCAGTTTCCGATGGGGACCCAGGGGAGCTGAAGCTTTCTTT.

Here the CDR3 reads CASSTYSGGYEQYF. In nucleotides, the CDR3 is TGTGCCAGCAGCACCTATAGCGGGGGCTACGAGCAGTACTTC. This chain joins TRBV7-2 and TRBJ2-7; 9 bases map to TRBD2. This CDR3 spans 14 amino acids. Germline CDR1 is SGHTA and CDR2 is FQGNSA. V shed 5 bases, J shed 3 bases, and the junction held 5 bases outside the gene matches.